The 13 T cell receptor beta chains below all came from one sample that was sequenced in a study of T cell responses to AZD1222 COVID-19 vaccine. Generated by immunoSEQ multiplex PCR, the TCRdb table keeps only in-frame clones and is missing some. This table holds roughly 120,000 clones, about 89% found once. The sequences come from peripheral blood, collected on day 0 of AZD1222 vaccination. The receptors shown here come from an adult in good health.

The gene calls are TRBV2 and TRBJ2-7; D is undetermined. V lost 5 bases and J lost 4, with 6 bases in between. CDR1 and CDR2 (germline): SNHLY, FYNNEI. The CDR3 runs to 11 residues. The CDR3 is CASSLVYEQYF. CDR3 DNA: TGTGCCAGCAGTCTAGTGTACGAGCAGTACTTC.

This chain's CDR3 is CASSVRFSSYNEQFF. CDR3 nucleotides: TGTGCCAGCAGCGTGCGATTCAGCTCCTACAATGAGCAGTTCTTC. The genes are TRBV9 and TRBJ2-1; D is undetermined. V was pared by 2 bases and J by 0 bases, with 9 bases between. Germline assignment: CDR1 SGDLS and CDR2 YYNGEE. The CDR3 length is 15 residues. The full variable domain, rest sourced from reference TRBV9 and TRBJ2-1, is DSGVTQTPKHLITATGQRVTLRCSPRSGDLSVYWYQQSLDQGLQFLIQYYNGEERAKGNILERFSAQQFPDLHSELNLSSLELGDSALYFCASSVRFSSYNEQFFGPGTRLTVL.

The count of this clone is one. V is TRBV7-2 and J is TRBJ2-3, with 12 bases identical to TRBD2. J lost 2 bases, V lost 1 base, and 10 bases had no gene match. The V gene's germline CDR1 is SGHTA and CDR2 FQGNSA. The CDR3 spans 19 residues. The DNA for the CDR3 is TGTGCCAGCAGCTTAGTCTTTCTAGCGGGAGGGACGCACACAGATACGCAGTATTTT. As protein: CASSLVFLAGGTHTDTQYF.

The V gene is TRBV11-2, the J gene TRBJ2-1; 7 nucleotides match TRBD1. Trimming cost V 5 bases and J 9 bases; bases outside gene matches: 4. This CDR3 has 12 amino acids. The germline V gene encodes CDR1 SGHAT and CDR2 FQNNGV. CDR3 coding DNA: TGTGCCAGCAGCCTGACAGGGATTGAGCAGTTCTTC. Its translation: CASSLTGIEQFF.

The chain carries TRBV2 and TRBJ1-6, with TRBD1 matching 7 bases. Germline CDR1 and CDR2: SNHLY and FYNNEI. The length of the CDR3 is 13 residues. V was pared by 3 bases and J by 10 bases, with 3 bases of the junction left unmatched. DNA of the CDR3: TGTGCCAGCAGTGACCAGGGGGACTCACCCCTCCACTTT. Translated, it gives CASSDQGDSPLHF.

This sequence joins TRBV6-5 and TRBJ2-7; 9 nucleotides line up with TRBD1. The CDR3 length is 16 residues. From germline, CDR1 is MNHEY and CDR2 SVGAGI. Trimming removed 0 bases from V and 5 bases from J; junction bases left unmatched: 8. CDR3 residues: CASSYSMATGGHEQYF. The CDR3 DNA reads TGTGCCAGCAGTTACTCAATGGCGACAGGGGGGCACGAGCAGTACTTC.

With regard to this clone: Other DNA sequences in the sample encode the same CDR3. The V gene is TRBV18, the J gene TRBJ1-1, with 10 positions matching TRBD1. With 3 bases clipped from V and 2 bases from J, the junction kept 3 bases outside the gene matches. The CDR3 is 15 amino acids. Looked up from germline, CDR1 is KGHSH and CDR2 is LQKENI. The CDR3 here is CASSPRTGGNTEAFF. The CDR3 DNA sequence: TGTGCCAGCTCACCTAGGACAGGGGGAAACACTGAAGCTTTCTTT. The full variable domain, rest sourced from reference TRBV18 and TRBJ1-1, is NAGVMQNPRHLVRRRGQEARLRCSPMKGHSHVYWYRQLPEEGLKFMVYLQKENIIDESGMPKERFSAEFPKEGPSILRIQQVVRGDSAAYFCASSPRTGGNTEAFFGQGTRLTVV.

This chain connects TRBV2 to TRBJ2-7, with D tentatively TRBD1 (6 bases). V dropped 4 bases and J dropped 2 bases, with 12 bases sitting between them. Germline CDR1 reads SNHLY; CDR2 reads FYNNEI. This CDR3 contains 14 residues. The CDR3 sequence is CASSGHTGTYEQYF. CDR3 nucleotide sequence: TGTGCCAGCAGTGGGCACACAGGGACCTACGAGCAGTACTTC.

Notes on this clone: Without the conserved terminal phenylalanine or tryptophan, this CDR3 likely stems from a read error. It is unclear where the CDR3 begins or ends on the DNA, so no DNA is shown, and the CDR3 is as TCRdb lists it. This chain joins TRBV16 and TRBJ1-2. Germline values: CDR1 KGHSY, CDR2 FQNENV. Inclusive of both ends, the CDR3 amounts to 13 amino acids. This CDR3 is CASSPNPSYTSNL.

The chain combines TRBV28 with TRBJ1-2; 9 bases line up with TRBD1. The germline V gene encodes CDR1 MDHEN and CDR2 SYDVKM. The CDR3 extends over 13 amino acids. With 7 bases clipped from V and 7 bases from J, the junction kept 7 bases outside the gene matches. The CDR3 DNA reads as TGTGCCAGCACGGACAGGGGAAGGGTTGGCTACACCTTC. Translating gives CASTDRGRVGYTF.

The chain employs TRBV30 and TRBJ2-1; 7 bases align to TRBD2. The CDR3 consists of 15 residues. The V and J ends lost 1 base and 5 bases, in that order; junction bases with no gene match: 8. From germline, CDR1 is GTSNPN and CDR2 SVGIG (reference sequence). The CDR3 DNA sequence: TGTGCCTGGAGTGGGGACTATCGGCACAACAATGAGCAGTTCTTC. Its translation is CAWSGDYRHNNEQFF.

The chain links TRBV7-9 to TRBJ2-3; 10 nucleotides line up with TRBD1. The CDR3 is 14 residues long. The V segment lost 5 bases and the J segment 7 bases; nucleotides outside the gene matches: 6. The germline V gene has CDR1 SEHNR and CDR2 FQNEAQ (reference sequence). The CDR3 nucleotides are TGTGCCAGCAGCCCGGGACAGGGGAGGAATACGCAGTATTTT. This sequence encodes CASSPGQGRNTQYF.

Note on this clone: Additional DNA sequences in this sample encode the identical CDR3. The chain employs TRBV7-9 and TRBJ2-7; 8 bases map to TRBD1. Trimming took 1 base from V and 4 from J; bases not matched to a gene: 3. The CDR3 runs 14 residues. Germline V gene lookup returns CDR1 SEHNR and CDR2 FQNEAQ (reference sequence). The CDR3 protein is CASSLGTGLYEQYF. CDR3 sequence (DNA): TGTGCCAGCAGCTTAGGGACAGGGCTGTACGAGCAGTACTTC.